This TCR beta chain was found in a study of cytomegalovirus exposure and HLA in healthy donors. Study information: Of the donors genotyped, approximately 410 in all, 80% to 85% fell in the Caucasian-associated ancestry cluster.

Of note for this clone: Its target is unknown.

Both 60 Vbeta primers and 13 Jbeta primers went into the PCR. Only in-frame clones appear in the TCRdb table, and some are missing; sequencing was by immunoSEQ multiplex PCR. The sample includes roughly 160,000 clones, around nine tenths of them seen just once. Study conclusions and caveats: According to a later analysis, most TCR beta chains associated with CMV appeared HLA-restricted. Cytomegalovirus association was assigned to about 150 TCR beta chains.

Sample: PBMCs. The receptor was derived from a woman in her twenties or thirties in good health and CMV-seronegative.

CDR3 nucleotides: TGTGCCAGCAGCGCAGGGCGAAACAATGAGCAGTTCTTC. Its protein product is CASSAGRNNEQFF. The chain combines TRBV28 with TRBJ2-1; D might be TRBD1 (5 bases). Deletions cut 6 bases from V and 5 bases from J, with 11 bases between. The CDR3 runs to 13 residues. Germline CDR1 reads MDHEN; CDR2 reads SYDVKM. The entire variable domain, with the rest obtained from reference TRBV28 and TRBJ2-1, is as follows: DVKVTQSSRYLVKRTGEKVFLECVQDMDHENMFWYRQDPGLGLRLIYFSYDVKMKEKGDIPEGYSVSREKKERFSLILESASTNQTSMYLCASSAGRNNEQFFGPGTRLTVL.